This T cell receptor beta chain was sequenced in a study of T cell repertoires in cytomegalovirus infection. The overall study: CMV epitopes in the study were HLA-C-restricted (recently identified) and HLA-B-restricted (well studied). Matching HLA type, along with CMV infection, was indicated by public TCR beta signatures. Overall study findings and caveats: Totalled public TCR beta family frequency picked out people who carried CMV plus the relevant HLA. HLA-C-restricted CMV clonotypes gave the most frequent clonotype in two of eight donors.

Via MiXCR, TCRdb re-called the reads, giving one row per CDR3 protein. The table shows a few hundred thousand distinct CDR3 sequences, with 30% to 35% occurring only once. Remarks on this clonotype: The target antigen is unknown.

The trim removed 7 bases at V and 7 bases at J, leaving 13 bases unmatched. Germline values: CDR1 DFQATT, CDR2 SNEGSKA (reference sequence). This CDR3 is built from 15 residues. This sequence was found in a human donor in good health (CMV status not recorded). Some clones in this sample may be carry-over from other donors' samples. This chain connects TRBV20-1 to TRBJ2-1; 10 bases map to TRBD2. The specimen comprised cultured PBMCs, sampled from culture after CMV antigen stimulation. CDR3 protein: CSVYPPSGSGNEQFF. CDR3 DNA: TGCAGTGTATACCCCCCTAGCGGGAGTGGTAATGAGCAGTTCTTC.